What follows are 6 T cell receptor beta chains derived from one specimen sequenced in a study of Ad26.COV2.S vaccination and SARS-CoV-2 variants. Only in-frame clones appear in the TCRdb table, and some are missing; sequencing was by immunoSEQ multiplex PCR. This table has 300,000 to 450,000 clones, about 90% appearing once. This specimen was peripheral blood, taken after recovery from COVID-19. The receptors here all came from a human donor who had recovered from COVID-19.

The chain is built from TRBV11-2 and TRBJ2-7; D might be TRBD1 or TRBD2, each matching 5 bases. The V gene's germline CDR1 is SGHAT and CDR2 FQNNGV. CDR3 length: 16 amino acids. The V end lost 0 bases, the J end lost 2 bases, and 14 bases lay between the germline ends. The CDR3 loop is CASSLDDGAWPYEQYF. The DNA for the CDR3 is TGTGCCAGCAGCTTAGATGACGGGGCCTGGCCCTACGAGCAGTACTTC.

CDR3 region: CASSIATGGQPTEAFF. CDR3 in DNA: TGTGCCAGTAGTATAGCCACAGGGGGTCAACCTACTGAAGCTTTCTTT. The rearrangement joins TRBV19 to TRBJ1-1; 8 bases fit TRBD1. Germline-derived CDR1 and CDR2 are LNHDA and SQIVND (reference sequence). V lost 1 base to trimming and J lost 5 bases; unmatched junction nucleotides: 9. The CDR3 runs 16 residues. Based on the CDR3 plus reference TRBV19 and TRBJ1-1, the full variable domain is DGGITQSPKYLFRKEGQNVTLSCEQNLNHDAMYWYRQDPGQGLRLIYYSQIVNDFQKGDIAEGYSVSREKKESFPLTVTSAQKNPTAFYLCASSIATGGQPTEAFFGQGTRLTVV.

The CDR3 DNA reads as TGTGCCACCAGCAGAGGCGGGGGGGCGCTTACAGATACGCAGTATTTT. Translation gives CATSRGGGALTDTQYF. The rearrangement joins TRBV15 to TRBJ2-3; 9 nucleotides agree with TRBD2. Trimming at V came to 1 base and at J to 3 bases, leaving 5 bases not matched to a gene. Germline CDR1 LNHNV, CDR2 YYDKDF (reference sequence). The CDR3 covers 16 residues.

This chain's CDR3 is CASSEAPGQGAFTDTQYF. In DNA, the CDR3 is TGCGCCAGCAGTGAGGCCCCGGGACAGGGGGCTTTCACAGATACGCAGTATTTT. This chain uses TRBV10-1 with TRBJ2-3; 12 bases are shared with TRBD1. CDR3 length equals 18 residues. Germline CDR1 WNHNN, CDR2 SYGVQD (reference sequence). Trimming removed 2 bases from V and 2 bases from J; junction bases left unmatched: 8.

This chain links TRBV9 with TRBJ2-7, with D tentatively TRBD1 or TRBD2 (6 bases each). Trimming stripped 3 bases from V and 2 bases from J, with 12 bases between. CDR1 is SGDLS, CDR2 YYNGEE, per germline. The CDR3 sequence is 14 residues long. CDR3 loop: CASSGGADTYEQYF. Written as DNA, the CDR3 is TGTGCCAGCAGCGGGGGGGCTGATACCTACGAGCAGTACTTC.

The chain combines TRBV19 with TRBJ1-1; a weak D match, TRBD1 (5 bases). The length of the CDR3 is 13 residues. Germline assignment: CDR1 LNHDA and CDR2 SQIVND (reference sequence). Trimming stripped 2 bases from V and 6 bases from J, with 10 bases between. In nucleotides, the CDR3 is TGTGCCAGTAGTATAATAGGGGCCCCTGAAGCTTTCTTT. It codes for CASSIIGAPEAFF.